The following is a TCR beta chain sequence with its context. The antigen is unknown. The record originates from a study of CD8+CD57+ T cells in acquired aplastic anemia. Study results and limitations: A set of about 30 CD8+ CDR3 sequences was shared between patients and controls, and these sequences appeared highly expressed in patients.

CDR3 length equals 15 residues. CDR1 is LNHNV, CDR2 YYDKDF, per germline (reference sequence). Patients chosen for sequencing had CD8+CD57+ cells that had expanded, as shown by flow cytometry. With no exception, the patients had severe acquired aplastic anemia. Using genomic DNA as the template, TCR beta VDJ and CDR3 profiling was carried out. TCRdb re-analysed the reads in MiXCR, keeping a single row per CDR3 protein. The data show about 120,000 distinct CDR3 sequences, over 30% seen once. This chain joins TRBV15 and TRBJ2-7; D possibly corresponds to TRBD2 (5 bases). The J call is in doubt because the DNA end fits TRBJ2-1 better. This sequence originates from a human donor with aplastic anemia. The material sequenced was sorted CD4+, CD8+, or CD8+CD57+ T cells (not recorded which) from PBMCs. For the CDR3, the DNA is TGTGCCACCAGCAGAGAGTTGGAAGGGAGCAACGAGCAGTTCTTC. The encoded protein is CATSRELEGSNEQFF.